What follows are 12 T cell receptor beta chains derived from one specimen sequenced in a study of cytomegalovirus exposure and HLA in healthy donors. Amplification used 60 Vbeta primers and 13 Jbeta primers. Data came from immunoSEQ multiplex PCR; TCRdb stores just in-frame clones and leaves some out. The sample yields fewer than 300,000 clones, roughly 80% seen once. Sequenced material: PBMCs. The source is a girl aged 2 to 10 in good health and CMV-seronegative.

In this sample, this clone turned up once. The V and J genes are TRBV19 and TRBJ2-7, with D maybe TRBD2 (6 bases). V was shortened by 5 bases and J by 0 bases, with 14 bases between the two germline ends. Germline values: CDR1 LNHDA, CDR2 SQIVND (reference sequence). The CDR3 consists of 15 residues. The CDR3 sequence is CASSLFGGSSYEQYF. The CDR3 DNA is TGTGCCAGTAGTTTGTTTGGAGGGAGCTCCTACGAGCAGTACTTC.

V is TRBV10-3 and J is TRBJ2-3, with 8 bases aligning to TRBD1. CDR1 ENHRY and CDR2 SYGVKD come from the germline V gene. The trim removed 6 bases at V and 0 bases at J, leaving 5 bases unmatched. This CDR3 has 15 amino acids. CDR3 nucleotide sequence: TGTGCCATCAGCGACCGGACAGGGAGCACAGATACGCAGTATTTT. Protein: CAISDRTGSTDTQYF.

The genes are TRBV7-2 and TRBJ1-6, with 8 bases lining up with TRBD1. The J segment lost 9 bases and the V segment lost 5 bases, leaving 9 bases of the junction unmatched. Germline V gene data show CDR1 as SGHTA and CDR2 as FQGNSA. The CDR3 sequence is 15 residues long. The CDR3 region has the DNA TGTGCCAGCAGCCTAAGGGCAGGGGGCCGTTCACCCCTCCACTTT. Amino acid sequence: CASSLRAGGRSPLHF.

The chain uses TRBV28 and TRBJ1-4, with 7 bases identical to TRBD1. Trimming cost V 8 bases and J 7 bases; bases outside gene matches: 13. CDR3 length: 15 residues. Germline V gene lookup returns CDR1 MDHEN and CDR2 SYDVKM. CDR3 in amino acids: CASALPAGGGEKLFF. The CDR3 region has the DNA TGTGCCAGCGCCTTACCGGCAGGGGGAGGTGAAAAACTGTTTTTT. Variable domain in full (rest from reference TRBV28 and TRBJ1-4): DVKVTQSSRYLVKRTGEKVFLECVQDMDHENMFWYRQDPGLGLRLIYFSYDVKMKEKGDIPEGYSVSREKKERFSLILESASTNQTSMYLCASALPAGGGEKLFFGSGTQLSVL.

The gene calls are TRBV7-8 and TRBJ1-1, with TRBD1 as a possible D gene (6 bases). CDR3 length equals 15 residues. V was clipped by 6 bases and J by 1 base, with 15 bases between them. The germline gives CDR1 SGHVS, CDR2 FQNEAQ. CDR3 DNA sequence: TGTGCCAGCAGGCGACAGAAACAGGGGAACACTGAAGCTTTCTTT. Translating it yields CASRRQKQGNTEAFF. The complete variable domain, with remaining parts taken from reference TRBV7-8 and TRBJ1-1, reads GAGVSQSPRYKVAKRGQDVALRCDPISGHVSLFWYQQALGQGPEFLTYFQNEAQLDKSGLPSDRFFAERPEGSVSTLKIQRTQQEDSAVYLCASRRQKQGNTEAFFGQGTRLTVV.

As DNA, the CDR3 is TGCGCCAGCAGCCTGGGACAGGGGATCTCTGGAAACACCATATATTTT. Its translation is CASSLGQGISGNTIYF. This sequence joins TRBV5-1 and TRBJ1-3, with 10 bases matching TRBD1. Germline CDR1 reads SGHRS; CDR2 reads YFSETQ. The CDR3 sequence is 16 residues long. Trimming at V came to 4 bases and at J to 0 bases, leaving 4 bases not matched to a gene.

The chain uses TRBV2 and TRBJ1-3, with a tentative D call TRBD1 (6 bases). V lost 8 bases to trimming and J lost 6 bases, with 11 bases between them. The CDR3 extends over 12 amino acids. Germline V gene lookup returns CDR1 SNHLY and CDR2 FYNNEI. This CDR3 is CASGEGENTIYF. The CDR3 DNA sequence: TGTGCCAGCGGCGAGGGGGAAAACACCATATATTTT.

The genes are TRBV6-5 and TRBJ2-1; 8 positions match TRBD1. CDR3 length: 15 residues. Germline V lookup: CDR1 MNHEY, CDR2 SVGAGI. V shed 8 bases and J 1 base; nucleotides not matched to a gene: 7. The CDR3 DNA reads TGTGCCAGCTCGTACCGGACAGGGTCCTACAATGAGCAGTTCTTC. It is translated as CASSYRTGSYNEQFF.

The J gene is TRBJ1-6, the V gene TRBV27; 8 positions match TRBD1. Germline V gives CDR1 MNHEY, CDR2 SMNVEV (reference sequence). CDR3 length: 15 amino acids. V was pared by 0 bases and J by 8 bases, with 3 bases of the junction left unmatched. The CDR3 protein is CASSLSRTGYSPLHF. DNA for the CDR3: TGTGCCAGCAGTTTATCTCGGACAGGGTATTCACCCCTCCACTTT.

The V call is TRBV13, the J call TRBJ2-2; weak D call: TRBD1 (5 bases). Trimming shortened V by 4 bases and J by 5 bases, and 11 bases separated the two germline ends. Germline V gene lookup returns CDR1 PRHDT and CDR2 FYEKMQ (reference sequence). The CDR3 extends over 14 amino acids. The DNA of the CDR3 is TGTGCCAGCAGCTCTAGGGGAAGGACCGGGGAGCTGTTTTTT. It codes for CASSSRGRTGELFF.

This clone showed up just once. The J gene is TRBJ2-1, the V gene TRBV6-4, with D perhaps TRBD2 (6 bases). Germline V gene data show CDR1 as MRHNA and CDR2 as SNTAGT. V lost 5 bases and J 7 bases, leaving 18 bases between the germline ends. This CDR3 contains 15 residues. CDR3 DNA sequence: TGTGCCAGCAGTAAAAACCCGGGACTCTGGAATGAGCAGTTCTTC. It encodes CASSKNPGLWNEQFF.

The chain combines TRBV28 with TRBJ2-7, with 8 bases aligning to TRBD1. Germline V gives CDR1 MDHEN, CDR2 SYDVKM. This CDR3 contains 14 residues. The V gene end was trimmed by 8 bases and the J gene end by 5 bases; junction bases not matched to a gene: 11. CDR3 nucleotides: TGTGCCAGCTTTGGGGGACAGGATATTCACGAGCAGTACTTC. Translation: CASFGGQDIHEQYF.